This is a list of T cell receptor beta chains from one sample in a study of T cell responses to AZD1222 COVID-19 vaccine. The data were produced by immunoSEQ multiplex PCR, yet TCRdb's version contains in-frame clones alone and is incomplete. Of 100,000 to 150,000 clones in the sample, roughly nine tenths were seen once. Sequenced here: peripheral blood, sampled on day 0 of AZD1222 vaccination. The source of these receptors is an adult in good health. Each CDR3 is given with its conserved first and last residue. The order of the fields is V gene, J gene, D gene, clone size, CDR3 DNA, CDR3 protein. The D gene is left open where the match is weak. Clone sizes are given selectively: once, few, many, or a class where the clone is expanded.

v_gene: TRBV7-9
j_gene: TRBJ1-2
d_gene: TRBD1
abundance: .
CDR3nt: TGTGCCAGCAGCTTAGGGGGACAGGGCTTCTATGGCTACACCTTC
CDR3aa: CASSLGGQGFYGYTF

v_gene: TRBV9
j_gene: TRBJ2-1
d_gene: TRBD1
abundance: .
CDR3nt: TGTGCCAGCAGCGCAGGGACAGGGTATTTGAATGAGCAGTTCTTC
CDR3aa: CASSAGTGYLNEQFF

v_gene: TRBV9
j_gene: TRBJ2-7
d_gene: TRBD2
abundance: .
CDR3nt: TGTGCCAGCAGCGTAGCACTAGCGGGCTACGAGCAGTACTTC
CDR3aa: CASSVALAGYEQYF

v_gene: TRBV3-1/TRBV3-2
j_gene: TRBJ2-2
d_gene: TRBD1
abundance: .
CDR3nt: TGTGCCAGCAGCCAGGACAGGGGGCCTGTCACCGGGGAGCTGTTTTTT
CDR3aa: CASSQDRGPVTGELFF

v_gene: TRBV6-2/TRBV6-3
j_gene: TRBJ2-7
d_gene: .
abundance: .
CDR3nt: TGTGCCAGCAGTTACTCGGGGTCGACCTACGAGCAGTACTTC
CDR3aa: CASSYSGSTYEQYF

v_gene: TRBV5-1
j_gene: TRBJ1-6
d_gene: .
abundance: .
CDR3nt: TGCGCCAGCAGCGGAGGTTCGTTTAAGGTGCTTTCACCCCTCCACTTT
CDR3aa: CASSGGSFKVLSPLHF

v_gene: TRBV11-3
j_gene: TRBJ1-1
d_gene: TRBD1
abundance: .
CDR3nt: TGTGCCAGCAGCGCCAGGGGGACTGAAGCTTTCTTT
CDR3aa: CASSARGTEAFF

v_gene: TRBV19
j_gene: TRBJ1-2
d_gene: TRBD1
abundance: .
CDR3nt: TGTGCCAGTAGTATCCCAGGGGGCTTCTATGGCTACACCTTC
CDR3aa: CASSIPGGFYGYTF

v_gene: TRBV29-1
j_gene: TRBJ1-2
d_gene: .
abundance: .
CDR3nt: TGCAGCGTTGAAGGCGCCAGGACGGATGGCTACACCTTC
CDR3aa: CSVEGARTDGYTF

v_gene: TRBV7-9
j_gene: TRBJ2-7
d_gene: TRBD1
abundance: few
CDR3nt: TGTGCCAGCAGCCCAGACAGGGGGCGATCGGGCGAGCAGTACTTC
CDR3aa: CASSPDRGRSGEQYF

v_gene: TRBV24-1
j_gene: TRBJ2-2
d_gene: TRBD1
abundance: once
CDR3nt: TGTGCCACCAGTGATACAGTAGGACAGGGGATAAACACCGGGGAGCTGTTTTTT
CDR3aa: CATSDTVGQGINTGELFF

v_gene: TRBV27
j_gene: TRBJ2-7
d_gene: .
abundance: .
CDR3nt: TGTGCCAGCAGTTTGACTACAGGTTACGAGCAGTACTTC
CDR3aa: CASSLTTGYEQYF

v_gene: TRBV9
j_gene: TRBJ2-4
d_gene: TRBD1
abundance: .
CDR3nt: TGTGCCAGCAGCGTCGGGACAGGGAAAAACATTCAGTACTTC
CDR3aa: CASSVGTGKNIQYF

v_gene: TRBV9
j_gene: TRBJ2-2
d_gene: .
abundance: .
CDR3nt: TGTGCCAGCAGCGTAAGCACGGGAGTAATCGGCGGGGAGCTGTTTTTT
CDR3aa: CASSVSTGVIGGELFF

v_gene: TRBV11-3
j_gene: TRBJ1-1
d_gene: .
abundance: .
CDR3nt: TGTGCCAGCAGCTTACAGGTTGAAGCTTTCTTT
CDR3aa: CASSLQVEAFF

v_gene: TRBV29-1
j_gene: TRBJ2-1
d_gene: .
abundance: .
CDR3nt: TGCAGCGTTGCCCGGGGGCCGCAGCTCGGCGAGCAGTTCTTC
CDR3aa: CSVARGPQLGEQFF

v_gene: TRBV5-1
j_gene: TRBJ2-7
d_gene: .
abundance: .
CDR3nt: TGCGCCAGCAGCCTCTTCGGGGGTTCCTACGAGCAGTACTTC
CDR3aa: CASSLFGGSYEQYF

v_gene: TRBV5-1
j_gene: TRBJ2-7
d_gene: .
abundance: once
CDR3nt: TGCGCCAGCAGCTTGATCCCAGACTACGAGCAGTACTTC
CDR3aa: CASSLIPDYEQYF

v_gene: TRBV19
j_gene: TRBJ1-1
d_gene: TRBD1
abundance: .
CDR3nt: TGTGCCAGTAGCACACAGGGGGCACCTGTGAACACTGAAGCTTTCTTT
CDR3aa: CASSTQGAPVNTEAFF

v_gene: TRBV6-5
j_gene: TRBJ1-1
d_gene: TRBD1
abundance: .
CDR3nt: TGTGCCAGCAGCCCAGGGGGGGGCACTGAAGCTTTCTTT
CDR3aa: CASSPGGGTEAFF

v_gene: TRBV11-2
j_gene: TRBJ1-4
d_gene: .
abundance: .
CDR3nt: TGTGCCAGCAGCCCCCTGAGGGAGAAAAAACTGTTTTTT
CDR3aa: CASSPLREKKLFF

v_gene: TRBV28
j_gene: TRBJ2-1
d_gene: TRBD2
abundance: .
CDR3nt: TGTGCCAGCAGTCGTTGGGGACTAGAATCGAATGAGCAGTTCTTC
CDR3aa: CASSRWGLESNEQFF

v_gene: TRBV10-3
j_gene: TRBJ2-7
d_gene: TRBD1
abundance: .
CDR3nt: TGTGCCATCAGTGATTCTGAGACAGGGGCCTACGAGCAGTACTTC
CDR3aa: CAISDSETGAYEQYF

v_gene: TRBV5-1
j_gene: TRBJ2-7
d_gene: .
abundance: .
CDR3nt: TGCGCCAGCAGCTTGGGGTGTAGGGGGGTCCCATGGGTGGGACAATCGCCTGACTACGAGCAGTACTTC
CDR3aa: CASSLGCRGVPWVGQSPDYEQYF

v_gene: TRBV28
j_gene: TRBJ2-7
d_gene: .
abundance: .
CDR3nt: TGTGCCAGCGGCTTGGGGACGGAGGGGGAGCAGTACTTC
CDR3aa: CASGLGTEGEQYF

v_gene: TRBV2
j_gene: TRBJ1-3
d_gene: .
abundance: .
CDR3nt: TGTGCCAGCAACGTAGGCGGGGACGGTGGAAACACCATATATTTT
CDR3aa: CASNVGGDGGNTIYF

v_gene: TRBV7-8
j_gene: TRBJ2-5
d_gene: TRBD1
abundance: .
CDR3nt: TGTGCCAGCAGCTTAGTCGGGACAGGGAAAGAGACCCAGTACTTC
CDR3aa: CASSLVGTGKETQYF

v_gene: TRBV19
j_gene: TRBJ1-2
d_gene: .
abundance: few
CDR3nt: TGTGCCAGTAGTATGGGGGCTGGCTACACCTTC
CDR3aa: CASSMGAGYTF

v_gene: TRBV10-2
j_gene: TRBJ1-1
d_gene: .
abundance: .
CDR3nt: TGCGCCAGCAGGGACATTGAGAAGAACACTGAAGCTTTCTTT
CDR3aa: CASRDIEKNTEAFF

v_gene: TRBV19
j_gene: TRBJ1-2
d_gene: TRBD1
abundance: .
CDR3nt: TGTGCCAGTAGCAAGGGGGCAGTGGGCTACACCTTC
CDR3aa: CASSKGAVGYTF

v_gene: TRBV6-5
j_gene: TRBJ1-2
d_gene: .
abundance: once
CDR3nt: TGTGCCAGCCATCTCAAATCTAACTATGGCTACACCTTC
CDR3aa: CASHLKSNYGYTF

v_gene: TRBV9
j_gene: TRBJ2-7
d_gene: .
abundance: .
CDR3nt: TGTGCCAGCAGCCGGACGGACACTCTCACCTACGAGCAGTACTTC
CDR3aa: CASSRTDTLTYEQYF

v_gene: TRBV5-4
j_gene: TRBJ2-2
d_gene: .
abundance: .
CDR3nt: TGTGCCAGCAGCTTCAGGGGAAACACCGGGGAGCTGTTTTTT
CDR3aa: CASSFRGNTGELFF

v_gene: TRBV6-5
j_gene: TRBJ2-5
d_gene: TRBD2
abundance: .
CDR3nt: TGTGCCAGCAGAGGACTAGCAGAAGAGACCCAGTACTTC
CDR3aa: CASRGLAEETQYF

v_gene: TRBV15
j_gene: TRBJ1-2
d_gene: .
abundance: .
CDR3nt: TGTGCCACCAGCAGAGTTGGGGGAGGCGGGGGCTACACCTTC
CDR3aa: CATSRVGGGGGYTF

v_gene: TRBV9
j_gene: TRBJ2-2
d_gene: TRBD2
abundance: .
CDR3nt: TGTGCCAGCAGCGTAGTGGCTAGCGGGAAGGTCACCGGGGAGCTGTTTTTT
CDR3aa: CASSVVASGKVTGELFF

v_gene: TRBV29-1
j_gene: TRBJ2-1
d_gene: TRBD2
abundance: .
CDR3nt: TGCAGCGTTGAACCCTCAAGACTAGCGGGAGTTCAGTTCTTC
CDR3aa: CSVEPSRLAGVQFF

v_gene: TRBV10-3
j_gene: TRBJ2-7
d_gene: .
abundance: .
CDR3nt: TGTGCCATCAGTGAGCCAGCATCCTACGAGCAGTACTTC
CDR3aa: CAISEPASYEQYF

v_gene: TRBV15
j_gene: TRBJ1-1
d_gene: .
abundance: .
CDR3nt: TGTGCCACCAGCAGGGGCACCAATCCGAGCACTGAAGCTTTCTTT
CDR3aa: CATSRGTNPSTEAFF

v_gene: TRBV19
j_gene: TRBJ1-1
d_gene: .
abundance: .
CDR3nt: TGTGCCAGTAGTAGCCCGACACAGGGATACGAAGCTTTCTTT
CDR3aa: CASSSPTQGYEAFF